This paragraph reports one T cell receptor beta chain. The antigen remains unidentified. The record originates from a study of cytomegalovirus exposure and HLA in healthy donors. General study findings and limits: Altogether, around 160 TCR beta chains were recorded as cytomegalovirus-associated. A few of the chains that were CMV-associated were confirmed in vitro to be specific for CMV antigens. For most TCR beta V segments, an earlier analysis put the productive rate at about 90% or about 30% of the time. Cytomegalovirus status was reportedly diagnosed by the classifier with high sensitivity and specificity.

With 60 Vbeta and 13 Jbeta primers, the PCR was carried out. This table comes from immunoSEQ multiplex PCR, and its TCRdb copy is limited to in-frame clones, with some not included. The table shows approximately 150,000 clones, with about four fifths occurring only once. With 7 bases clipped from V and 2 bases from J, the junction kept 9 bases outside the gene matches. From germline, CDR1 is SGHRS and CDR2 YFSETQ. CDR3 length: 15 amino acids. The chain joins TRBV5-1 to TRBJ2-1, with 7 positions matching TRBD1. Material: PBMCs. The source of this sequence is a middle-aged man in good health and CMV-seronegative. The CDR3 here is CASRPGTETYNEQFF. The CDR3 coding sequence is TGCGCCAGCCGGCCGGGGACAGAAACCTACAATGAGCAGTTCTTC.